Listed below are T cell receptor beta chains from one sample, sequenced in a study of beta chain features in type 1 diabetes. Generated by immunoSEQ multiplex PCR, the TCRdb table keeps only in-frame clones and is missing some. The sample holds a few hundred thousand clones; around 16% are singletons and the top ten take 0.07% to 0.095%. The sequenced sample consisted of naive CD4+ T cells from blood. These receptors all stem from a man under 40 with type 1 diabetes. The CDR3 runs from the conserved cysteine through the conserved F or W.

J | V | CDR3
TRBJ2-5 | TRBV18 | CASSTGSGETQYF
TRBJ2-7 | TRBV7-2 | CASSVTWDSSSYEQYF
TRBJ2-5 | TRBV4-2 | CASSRPRPGTETQYF
TRBJ2-4 | TRBV7-2 | CASSLPTLVHIQYF
TRBJ2-1 | TRBV28 | CASSLNSGRRGQFF
TRBJ2-7 | TRBV10-3 | CAISVMQGAHEQYF
TRBJ1-3 | TRBV20-1 | CSAHSGNTIYF
TRBJ2-5 | TRBV5-1 | CASSLASSGTKETQYF
TRBJ2-6 | TRBV29-1 | CSVRNRSSGANVLTF
TRBJ2-3 | TRBV30 | CAARGRTDTQYF
TRBJ2-7 | TRBV5-6 | CASSLGQGSYEQYF
TRBJ2-1 | TRBV5-1 | CASSLGQPTYNEQFF
TRBJ1-5 | TRBV7-9 | CASSLEGYQPQHF
TRBJ2-3 | TRBV29-1 | CSVRTGSGTDTQYF
TRBJ1-4 | TRBV29-1 | CSVDVQGNEKLFF
TRBJ1-2 | TRBV15 | CATSVPGQTNYGYTF
TRBJ2-1 | TRBV28 | CASSSQSGRGNNEQFF
TRBJ2-6 | TRBV27 | CASSPHTGNSGANVLTF
TRBJ2-7 | TRBV4-1 | CASSQERADSLYEQYF
TRBJ2-7 | TRBV4-2 | CASSFAGYEQYF